The next 14 T cell receptor beta chains were all read from a single sample in a study of shared clonotypes between healthy human individuals. This table comes from immunoSEQ multiplex PCR, and its TCRdb copy is limited to in-frame clones, with some not included. The sample lists around 2.1 million clones; approximately 96% were seen once. Sequencing was carried out using naive CD4+ T cells sorted from blood. Sample subset: CD45RA+ positively selected. The origin of the receptors is a man aged 18 to 29 in good health.

The gene calls are TRBV28 and TRBJ2-7, with 9 bases that match TRBD2. The V gene end was trimmed by 5 bases and the J gene end by 4 bases; junction bases not matched to a gene: 12. The CDR3 contains 16 residues. CDR1 and CDR2 (germline): MDHEN, SYDVKM. CDR3 in DNA: TGTGCCAGCAGTGCCCCTTGGGAGCGGGGGGAATACGAGCAGTACTTC. Translation: CASSAPWERGEYEQYF.

The CDR3 spells CASSRTEALNTEAFF. CDR3 bases: TGTGCCAGCAGCCGGACAGAGGCCTTGAACACTGAAGCTTTCTTT. The chain couples TRBV7-8 to TRBJ1-1, with D possibly being TRBD1 (6 bases). V lost 5 bases and J 0 bases, leaving 13 bases between the germline ends. The CDR3 is made up of 15 amino acids. CDR1 and CDR2 from the germline V gene are SGHVS and FQNEAQ.

The gene calls are TRBV5-1 and TRBJ2-3; 7 nucleotides match TRBD1. The germline CDR1 and CDR2 sequences are SGHRS and YFSETQ. The CDR3 sequence is 15 residues long. Trimming removed 5 bases from V and 5 bases from J; junction bases left unmatched: 11. The CDR3 spells CASRSTTGSGDTQYF. The CDR3 coding sequence is TGCGCCAGCAGATCGACGACAGGGTCAGGAGATACGCAGTATTTT. Filled out from reference TRBV5-1 and TRBJ2-3, the complete variable domain reads KAGVTQTPRYLIKTRGQQVTLSCSPISGHRSVSWYQQTPGQGLQFLFEYFSETQRNKGNFPGRFSGRQFSNSRSEMNVSTLELGDSALYLCASRSTTGSGDTQYFGPGTRLTVL.

Concerning this clone itself: Other nucleotide sequences from this sample produce the same CDR3. This sequence joins TRBV11-2 and TRBJ2-3, with D possibly being TRBD1 or TRBD2 (6 bases each). Germline values: CDR1 SGHAT, CDR2 FQNNGV. V was clipped by 0 bases and J by 5 bases, with 9 bases between them. The CDR3 consists of 14 residues. The CDR3 spells CASSLDRGQDTQYF. The CDR3 DNA sequence: TGTGCCAGCAGCTTAGATCGGGGGCAAGATACGCAGTATTTT.

This chain connects TRBV28 to TRBJ1-2; weak D call: TRBD1 (5 bases). The germline V gene encodes CDR1 MDHEN and CDR2 SYDVKM. Trimming shortened V by 5 bases and J by 4 bases, and 17 bases separated the two germline ends. This CDR3 comprises 15 residues. CDR3 protein: CASSTTGEGGYGYTF. Written as DNA, the CDR3 is TGTGCCAGCAGTACCACGGGGGAGGGTGGCTATGGCTACACCTTC.

The chain links TRBV5-6 to TRBJ2-1; no clear D. V lost 6 bases and J lost 0, with 16 bases in between. This CDR3 region has 16 residues. Germline V gene sequence: CDR1 SGHDT, CDR2 YYEEEE. CDR3 in amino acids: CASTELPRVSYNEQFF. DNA for the CDR3: TGTGCCAGCACAGAGTTACCTCGGGTCTCCTACAATGAGCAGTTCTTC. Supplemented by reference TRBV5-6 and TRBJ2-1, the full variable domain reads DAGVTQSPTHLIKTRGQQVTLRCSPKSGHDTVSWYQQALGQGPQFIFQYYEEEERQRGNFPDRFSGHQFPNYSSELNVNALLLGDSALYLCASTELPRVSYNEQFFGPGTRLTVL.

A remark on this clone: Other DNA sequences from this sample encode an identical CDR3 as well. This chain joins TRBV10-3 and TRBJ2-7; TRBD2 matches at 11 bases. This CDR3 contains 14 residues. CDR1 and CDR2 from the germline V gene are ENHRY and SYGVKD. The J segment lost 2 bases and the V segment lost 3 bases, leaving 0 bases of the junction unmatched. The CDR3, as DNA: TGTGCCATCAGTGAACTAGCGGGGGCCTACGAGCAGTACTTC. Protein: CAISELAGAYEQYF.

This chain joins TRBV30 and TRBJ1-6; no clear D gene. The CDR3 is made up of 15 amino acids. CDR1 and CDR2 (germline): GTSNPN, SVGIG (reference sequence). V gave up 1 base and J gave up 7 bases, with 14 bases separating them. The CDR3 nucleotides read TGTGCCTGGAGTGGAATTGTCAGAGAGAATTCACCCCTCCACTTT. Protein: CAWSGIVRENSPLHF.

The chain joins TRBV6-5 to TRBJ1-6; D remains ambiguous. The germline gives CDR1 MNHEY, CDR2 SVGAGI. This CDR3 region has 11 residues. Trimming took 6 bases from V and 7 from J, leaving 4 bases between them. The CDR3 protein is CASRTNSPLHF. DNA for the CDR3: TGTGCCAGCAGAACCAATTCACCCCTCCACTTT.

This chain links TRBV25-1 with TRBJ1-1; D is undetermined. The CDR3 spans 12 residues. The germline V gene encodes CDR1 MGHDK and CDR2 SYGVNS. The ends were cut back, 6 bases at V and 4 bases at J, with 9 bases in the middle. The CDR3 region has the DNA TGTGCCAGCAGACGGCACCCCACTGAAGCTTTCTTT. Residues: CASRRHPTEAFF.

This clone was picked up one time. The rearrangement joins TRBV6-1 to TRBJ1-3; 10 bases line up with TRBD1. The CDR3 totals 16 residues. Germline V gives CDR1 MNHNS, CDR2 SASEGT. V was clipped by 4 bases and J by 3 bases; unmatched bases: 6. CDR3 in amino acids: CASSAGQGSDGNTIYF. The CDR3 DNA reads as TGTGCCAGCAGTGCGGGACAGGGGTCGGATGGAAACACCATATATTTT.

V usage is TRBV4-3 and J usage is TRBJ1-2, with 8 bases lining up with TRBD1. CDR1 and CDR2 (germline): LGHNA, YSLEER. The CDR3 extends over 16 amino acids. With 4 bases clipped from V and 4 bases from J, the junction kept 11 bases outside the gene matches. The CDR3 DNA follows: TGCGCCAGCAGCCGGCAGAACGCCGGGACAGGCTATGGCTACACCTTC. Its protein product is CASSRQNAGTGYGYTF.

In its sample, this clone was seen a few times. The chain carries TRBV18 and TRBJ1-2; TRBD1 is a possible D gene (5 bases). V lost 4 bases, J lost 7 bases, and 10 bases lay in between. The germline gives CDR1 KGHSH, CDR2 LQKENI. The CDR3 is 12 residues long. The CDR3 sequence: CASSHQGPGYTF. The CDR3 bases are TGTGCCAGCTCACATCAGGGACCTGGCTACACCTTC.

This clone was seen once. This may come from a read error, since a much larger clone is one base off. This sample includes further DNA sequences coding for the same CDR3. V and J are TRBV5-4 and TRBJ1-2; D gene unclear. Germline V gene data show CDR1 as SGHNT and CDR2 as YYREEE (reference sequence). The CDR3 covers 12 residues. With 0 bases removed from V and 4 bases from J, the gap between germline ends came to 4 bases. The chain's CDR3 is CASSLDGYGYTF. CDR3 coding DNA: TGTGCCAGCAGCTTGGACGGCTATGGCTACACCTTC.